The source of this T cell receptor beta chain is a study of T cells after yellow fever vaccination. V lost 4 bases to trimming and J lost 3 bases, with 14 bases between them. The CDR3 spans 15 residues. Germline assignment: CDR1 SGHRS and CDR2 YFSETQ. 5'RACE template switching produced TCR cDNA carrying a universal primer site and UMIs. TCRdb redid the calling of the 5' RACE reads with MiXCR, one entry per CDR3 protein. The sample includes around 550,000 distinct CDR3 sequences, roughly a fifth of them seen just once. This sequence originates from a man under 40 who received the YFV17D yellow fever vaccine. The sample consisted of PBMCs, taken 15 days after the yellow fever booster vaccination. The chain carries TRBV5-1 and TRBJ2-1, with D hard to call. The CDR3 region has the DNA TGCGCCAGCAGCCCCACCAGGCGTTTCTACAATGAGCAGTTCTTC. As protein: CASSPTRRFYNEQFF.